What follows is one T cell receptor (beta chain) and its context. Antigen: not known. This clone may be a read error of a much larger clone one base away. The record originates from a study of blood T cells in healthy people across ages. Study outcomes and limitations: Per million T cells, TCR beta diversity dropped about linearly as age rose.

The V and J ends lost 3 bases and 2 bases, in that order; junction bases with no gene match: 6. The germline gives CDR1 MNHNY, CDR2 SVGAGI (reference sequence). This CDR3 has 17 amino acids. Sample-barcoded 5' priming and a J-beta primer mix drove a second PCR of roughly 7 to 11 cycles. TCRdb reprocessed the 5' RACE reads via MiXCR and lists one record per CDR3 protein. This sample has 700,000 to 900,000 distinct CDR3 sequences; around 25% occur once, and the top ten carry over 2.5%. These data were likewise used in another study, on T cells of mothers and their children. From that paper: In cDNA synthesis, all of the extracted RNA was used at approximately 1.5 ug per 15 ul. Related pairs of mothers and children showed slightly higher, non-significant overlap versus unrelated pairs. The search for persistent microchimeric T cell clones detected none.

This receptor was identified in a boy aged 5-17 years in good health. This chain joins TRBV6-6 and TRBJ1-6, with TRBD1 matching over 8 bases. The sequenced sample consisted of blood. The CDR3 nucleotides are TGTGCCAGCAGTTATCAGGCACAGGGGGCCTATAATTCACCCCTCCACTTT. Translated: CASSYQAQGAYNSPLHF.